This T cell receptor (beta chain) was obtained from a study of T cells after yellow fever vaccination. The study, taken as a whole, reports: The CD4 compartment and the CD8 compartment contained a small share of clonotypes in common.

TCRdb re-derived calls from the 5' RACE reads in MiXCR, one entry per CDR3 protein. The data contain about 220,000 distinct CDR3 sequences, roughly 3% of them singletons. The germline V and J ends were trimmed by 0 bases and 0 bases, with 11 bases remaining between them. The CDR3 is 16 residues long. Per the germline V gene, CDR1 is SGHRS and CDR2 is YFSETQ. Of note for this clonotype: Its antigen is undetermined.

The TCR originated in a man between 18 and 29 years old who received the YFV17D yellow fever vaccine. V gene TRBV5-1 combines with J gene TRBJ2-3; D tentatively fits TRBD1 or TRBD2 (5 bases each). Sample: CD4+ T cells sorted from PBMCs, taken 10 days after the yellow fever booster vaccination. The CDR3 protein is CASSLEGRTSTDTQYF. CDR3 DNA sequence: TGCGCCAGCAGCTTGGAGGGACGAACTAGCACAGATACGCAGTATTTT.